The 27 T cell receptor beta chains below come from one sample, sequenced in a study of T cells in Graves' hyperthyroidism and ophthalmopathy. Authors of the study amplified TCR beta CDR3 regions from RNA transcripts. The primer set for the first-round RT-PCR of the TCR CDR3 was HTBI. TCRdb ran MiXCR on the multiplex PCR reads and lists one entry per CDR3 protein. The sample consists of 660,000 or so distinct CDR3 sequences, about 45% of them appearing once. Specimen: peripheral blood or thyroid tissue (not recorded which). All receptors derive from an adult man with Graves' disease, either hyperthyroidism or ophthalmopathy (not recorded which).

Notes on this clonotype: No DNA is shown, since the ends of the CDR3 on it are uncertain; the CDR3 is the one TCRdb lists. The chain joins TRBV25-1 to TRBJ1-5; the tabulated D call, TRBD1, remains unverified against the DNA. Germline V gives CDR1 MGHDK, CDR2 SYGVNS. Inclusive of both ends, the CDR3 amounts to 20 amino acids. The CDR3 spells CASSIYLCSVGTGSNQPQHF.

The gene calls are TRBV29-1 and TRBJ2-5; 8 nucleotides match TRBD1. The J segment lost 0 bases and the V segment lost 4 bases, leaving 1 base of the junction unmatched. This CDR3 region has 13 residues. The germline CDR1 and CDR2 sequences are SQVTM and ANQGSEA. The CDR3 DNA reads as TGCAGCGTTGGGGACAGGCACCAAGAGACCCAGTACTTC. It specifies CSVGDRHQETQYF.

This clonotype was picked up many times. This sequence joins TRBV9 and TRBJ2-2; no clear D. The CDR3 is made up of 15 amino acids. Between the trimmed V and J ends, which lost 4 bases and 7 bases, there was a span of 17 bases. From germline, CDR1 is SGDLS and CDR2 YYNGEE. The CDR3, as DNA: TGTGCCAGCAGCATTGGTCCTCGGAAGGACGGGGAGCTGTTTTTT. It yields the protein CASSIGPRKDGELFF.

This chain uses TRBV7-3 with TRBJ1-4; 10 nucleotides line up with TRBD1. Germline values: CDR1 SGHTA, CDR2 FQGTGA. V lost 6 bases, J lost 7 bases, and 8 bases stayed unmatched. CDR3 size: 15 residues. Written as DNA, the CDR3 is TGTGCCAGCAGAAGCGGGGACAGGGGAGGTGAAAAACTGTTTTTT. Translating it yields CASRSGDRGGEKLFF.

This rearrangement joins TRBV11-2 to TRBJ2-5, with 9 bases identical to TRBD2. J was trimmed by 3 bases and V by 5 bases; bases with no gene match: 7. The germline V gene has CDR1 SGHAT and CDR2 FQNNGV. The CDR3 consists of 15 residues. The CDR3 sequence is CASSPVAGAKETQYF. DNA for the CDR3: TGTGCCAGCAGCCCCGTAGCGGGGGCAAAAGAGACCCAGTACTTC.

This clonotype was seen ten or more times. V gene TRBV25-1 combines with J gene TRBJ1-5, with D maybe TRBD1 (5 bases). The CDR3 length is 14 residues. Trimming removed 3 bases at V and 8 bases at J, with 14 bases between. Germline lookup yields CDR1 MGHDK and CDR2 SYGVNS. CDR3 loop: CASSDEDGGKPQHF. The CDR3 nucleotides are TGTGCCAGCAGTGATGAGGACGGGGGAAAGCCCCAGCATTTT.

The chain recombines TRBV20-1 with TRBJ2-7, with 13 bases lining up with TRBD2. Looked up from germline, CDR1 is DFQATT and CDR2 is SNEGSKA (reference sequence). The CDR3 length is 16 residues. V dropped 6 bases and J dropped 1; count of bases not matched to a gene: 9. CDR3 nucleotides: TGCAGTGCCAACTGGACTAGCGGGAGCGGATCCTACGAGCAGTACTTC. Amino acid sequence: CSANWTSGSGSYEQYF.

V usage is TRBV12-3 or TRBV12-4 and J usage is TRBJ1-5; D gene unclear. This CDR3 is 17 amino acids long. Between the trimmed V and J ends, which lost 0 bases and 0 bases, there was a span of 12 bases. CDR3 sequence (DNA): TGTGCCAGCAGTTTAGCTCAGGCGGCCTATAGCAATCAGCCCCAGCATTTT. It specifies CASSLAQAAYSNQPQHF.

With respect to this clonotype: Compared with germline, one end of the junction differs, possibly owing to a read error. The rearrangement links TRBV5-1 to TRBJ1-2; no clear D. From germline, CDR1 is SGHRS and CDR2 YFSETQ. The CDR3 sequence is 12 residues long. The CDR3 loop is CASSLLGTPYTF. The CDR3 nucleotides read TGTGCCAGCAGCTTGCTCGGCACCCCCTACACCTTC.

In its sample, this clonotype was seen many times. The chain carries TRBV19 and TRBJ1-4; no firm D call. Germline V gene data show CDR1 as LNHDA and CDR2 as SQIVND (reference sequence). Trimming took 5 bases from V and 8 from J, leaving 12 bases between them. This CDR3 has 13 amino acids. In DNA, the CDR3 is TGTGCCAGTAGTGCGGCGGTGAGCGAAAAACTGTTTTTT. It translates to CASSAAVSEKLFF.

The table lists this clonotype with a count of one. This may arise from a read error, as a much more abundant clone is one base away. This chain joins TRBV7-9 and TRBJ1-2; TRBD1 agrees at 8 bases. CDR1 SEHNR and CDR2 FQNEAQ come from the germline V gene (reference sequence). V lost 5 bases and J lost 7; bases outside the gene matches: 9. The CDR3 is made up of 14 amino acids. DNA for the CDR3: TGTGCCAGCAGCCCCCTCGGACAGGGCCGTGGCTACACCTTC. Protein sequence: CASSPLGQGRGYTF.

This clonotype was seen ten or more times. V usage is TRBV7-2 and J usage is TRBJ1-1; D unclear. Germline CDR1 reads SGHTA; CDR2 reads FQGNSA. Trimming cost V 4 bases and J 7 bases, with 13 bases left between them. This CDR3 is built from 13 residues. The CDR3 DNA follows: TGTGCCAGCAGCTCCCCCATGGGCCATGAAGCTTTCTTT. It yields the protein CASSSPMGHEAFF.

On this clonotype itself: At one end, the junction sequence differs from germline, possibly due to a read error. The chain recombines TRBV7-9 with TRBJ2-5; 11 bases are a match to TRBD1. This CDR3 has 17 residues. From germline, CDR1 is SEHNR and CDR2 FQNEAQ (reference sequence). CDR3 DNA sequence: TGTGCCAGCAGCCTAACCGGGACAGGGGGTCATGTCGAGACCCAGAACTTC. This gives the protein CASSLTGTGGHVETQNF. The full variable domain, rest sourced from reference TRBV7-9 and TRBJ2-5, is DTGVSQNPRHKITKRGQNVTFRCDPISEHNRLYWYRQTLGQGPEFLTYFQNEAQLEKSRLLSDRFSAERPKGSFSTLEIQRTEQGDSAMYLCASSLTGTGGHVETQNFGPGTRLLVL.

V is TRBV7-8 and J is TRBJ1-1, with D perhaps TRBD1 (6 bases). Looked up from germline, CDR1 is SGHVS and CDR2 is FQNEAQ. The CDR3 consists of 15 residues. V lost 1 base to trimming and J lost 4 bases, with 13 bases between them. For the CDR3, the DNA is TGTGCCAGCAGCTTAGAAGGGGGGGCGAGCACTGAAGCTTTCTTT. Its translation is CASSLEGGASTEAFF.

This clonotype was detected only a few times. This chain joins TRBV6-4 and TRBJ1-1, with D hard to call. This CDR3 has 13 amino acids. V gave up 6 bases and J gave up 3 bases, with 11 bases separating them. Germline values: CDR1 MRHNA, CDR2 SNTAGT. The CDR3 sequence: CASSVDGYTEAFF. In nucleotides, the CDR3 is TGTGCCAGCAGCGTGGACGGTTACACTGAAGCTTTCTTT.

This clonotype showed up many times. CDR3 in amino acids: CATSREGQRNTIYF. For the CDR3, the DNA is TGTGCCACCAGCAGAGAGGGACAGCGAAACACCATATATTTT. The gene calls are TRBV15 and TRBJ1-3; 7 positions match TRBD1. Per germline, CDR1 LNHNV and CDR2 YYDKDF (reference sequence). V dropped 0 bases and J dropped 5; count of bases not matched to a gene: 1. CDR3 length: 14 residues.

This clonotype was detected a few times. V gene TRBV6-2 or TRBV6-3 combines with J gene TRBJ2-7; TRBD2 might be the D (6 bases). This CDR3 is 15 amino acids long. V lost 0 bases, J lost 6 bases, and 15 bases lay in between. Per germline, CDR1 MNHEY and CDR2 SVGEGT. DNA of the CDR3: TGTGCCAGCAGTTACTCTGGGGGAGGTCCCAGCGAGCAGTACTTC. It is translated as CASSYSGGGPSEQYF.

This clonotype was picked up many times. The chain employs TRBV7-2 and TRBJ1-1; tentative D call: TRBD1 (5 bases). V was pared by 3 bases and J by 3 bases, with 8 bases between. Per germline, CDR1 SGHTA and CDR2 FQGNSA. The CDR3 contains 13 residues. The CDR3 region is CASSLETDTEAFF. The CDR3 coding sequence is TGTGCCAGCAGCTTGGAGACAGACACTGAAGCTTTCTTT.

The chain carries TRBV12-5 and TRBJ1-5; D unclear. Trimming shortened V by 0 bases and J by 4 bases, and 19 bases separated the two germline ends. The CDR3 runs 18 residues. CDR1 and CDR2 (germline): LGHNT, FRNRAP. The CDR3 sequence: CASGLVSSAFVRNQPQHF. The CDR3 DNA reads as TGTGCTAGTGGTTTGGTATCTTCGGCCTTTGTACGGAATCAGCCCCAGCATTTT.

This clonotype came up many times. The chain has TRBV20-1 and TRBJ2-7; no definite D call. The length of the CDR3 is 13 residues. Trimming left V 4 bases short and J 7 bases short, with 17 bases between. Germline V gives CDR1 DFQATT, CDR2 SNEGSKA (reference sequence). CDR3 nucleotide sequence: TGCAGTGCTACCTCCTTAGTTGCTAGAGAGCAGTACTTC. This codes for CSATSLVAREQYF.

The chain has TRBV3-1 and TRBJ1-1; D unresolved. Trimming removed 4 bases from V and 1 base from J, with 7 bases in between. CDR1 is LGHDT, CDR2 YNNKEL, per germline (reference sequence). The CDR3 has 13 amino acids. The CDR3 nucleotides are TGTGCCAGCAGCCCGACAACGAACACTGAAGCTTTCTTT. It specifies CASSPTTNTEAFF.

With respect to this clonotype: At one end, the junction sequence differs from germline, possibly due to a read error. The chain is built from TRBV25-1 and TRBJ2-6; D call uncertain. Germline V CDR1 and CDR2: MGHDK, SYGVNS. This CDR3 contains 16 residues. The CDR3 protein is CACSAALGSGANVLTF. In DNA form, the CDR3 reads TGTGCCTGCAGTGCCGCACTTGGCTCTGGGGCCAACGTCCTGACTTTC.

This CDR3 is CASSKGLLYEQYF. In DNA form, the CDR3 reads TGTGCCAGTAGTAAAGGACTTCTCTACGAGCAGTACTTC. This chain joins TRBV19 and TRBJ2-7; D might be TRBD2 (5 bases). This CDR3 has 13 amino acids. The V end was cut by 4 bases, the J end by 3 bases, with 10 bases between. The germline CDR1 and CDR2 sequences are LNHDA and SQIVND (reference sequence).

In its sample, this clonotype was seen a few times. The gene calls are TRBV19 and TRBJ1-1; D is unresolved. The CDR3 totals 13 residues. Germline loops: CDR1 LNHDA, CDR2 SQIVND (reference sequence). With 3 bases removed from V and 0 bases from J, the gap between germline ends came to 5 bases. This CDR3 reads CASSISMNTEAFF. The CDR3 DNA follows: TGTGCCAGTAGTATTTCAATGAACACTGAAGCTTTCTTT.

This clonotype was picked up many times. The rearrangement joins TRBV7-6 to TRBJ1-2; D is possibly TRBD1 (6 bases). The V end was cut by 2 bases, the J end by 3 bases, with 10 bases between. Germline V lookup: CDR1 SGHVS, CDR2 FNYEAQ. CDR3 size: 14 residues. CDR3 residues: CASSLIRTDYGYTF. The CDR3 bases are TGTGCCAGCAGCTTAATCCGGACAGACTATGGCTACACCTTC.

The rearrangement links TRBV7-8 to TRBJ2-7; possible D gene TRBD2, 7 bases. The CDR3 loop spans 16 amino acids. V dropped 2 bases and J dropped 0 bases, with 14 bases sitting between them. CDR1 SGHVS and CDR2 FQNEAQ come from the germline V gene. Written as DNA, the CDR3 is TGTGCCAGCAGCTTACGGGGGCGGGGGTCCTCCTACGAGCAGTACTTC. Its translation is CASSLRGRGSSYEQYF.

This clonotype was seen many times. The V gene is TRBV20-1, the J gene TRBJ1-1; no reliable D call. Trimming shortened V by 1 base and J by 2 bases, and 5 bases separated the two germline ends. The CDR3 is 12 amino acids. CDR1 and CDR2 (germline): DFQATT, SNEGSKA (reference sequence). As DNA, the CDR3 is TGCAGTGCTAGAGGGCCTAACACTGAAGCTTTCTTT. This codes for CSARGPNTEAFF.